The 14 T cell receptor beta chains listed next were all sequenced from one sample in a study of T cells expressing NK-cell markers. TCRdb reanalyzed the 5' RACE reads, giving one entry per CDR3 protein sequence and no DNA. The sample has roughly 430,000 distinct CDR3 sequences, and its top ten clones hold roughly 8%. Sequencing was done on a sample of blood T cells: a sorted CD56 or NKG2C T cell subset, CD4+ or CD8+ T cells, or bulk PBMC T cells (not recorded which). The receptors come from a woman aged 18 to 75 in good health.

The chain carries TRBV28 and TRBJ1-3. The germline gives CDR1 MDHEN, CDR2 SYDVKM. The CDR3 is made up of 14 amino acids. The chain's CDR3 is CASSLRPEATTIYF.

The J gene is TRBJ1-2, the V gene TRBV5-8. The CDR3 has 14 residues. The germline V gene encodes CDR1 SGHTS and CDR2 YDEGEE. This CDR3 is CASSLGPESSGYTF.

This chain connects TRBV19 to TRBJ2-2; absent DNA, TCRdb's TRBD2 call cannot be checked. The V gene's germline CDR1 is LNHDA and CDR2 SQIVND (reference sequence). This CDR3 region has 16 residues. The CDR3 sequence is CASSIVAGGRTGELFF.

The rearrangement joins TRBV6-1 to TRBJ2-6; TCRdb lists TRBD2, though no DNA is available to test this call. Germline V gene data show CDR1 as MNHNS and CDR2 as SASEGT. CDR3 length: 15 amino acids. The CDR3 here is CASMGLISGANVLTF.

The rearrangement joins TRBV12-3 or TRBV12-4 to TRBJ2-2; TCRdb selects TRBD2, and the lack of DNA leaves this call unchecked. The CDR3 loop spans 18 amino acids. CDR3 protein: CASSGGTSGGASTGELFF.

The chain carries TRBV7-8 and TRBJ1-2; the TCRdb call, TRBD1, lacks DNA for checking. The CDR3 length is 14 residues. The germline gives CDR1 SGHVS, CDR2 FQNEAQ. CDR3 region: CASSLGGGGYGYTF. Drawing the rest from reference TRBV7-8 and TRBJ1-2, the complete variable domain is GAGVSQSPRYKVAKRGQDVALRCDPISGHVSLFWYQQALGQGPEFLTYFQNEAQLDKSGLPSDRFFAERPEGSVSTLKIQRTQQEDSAVYLCASSLGGGGYGYTFGSGTRLTVV.

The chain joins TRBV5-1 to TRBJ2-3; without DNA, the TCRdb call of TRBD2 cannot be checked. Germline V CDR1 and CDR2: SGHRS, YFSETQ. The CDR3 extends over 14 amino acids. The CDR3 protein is CASSRSGTIDTQYF.

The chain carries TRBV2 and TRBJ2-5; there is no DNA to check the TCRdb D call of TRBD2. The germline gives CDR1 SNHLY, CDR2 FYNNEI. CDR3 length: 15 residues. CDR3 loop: CASSKASGSGGTQYF. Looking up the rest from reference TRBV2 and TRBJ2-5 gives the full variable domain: EPEVTQTPSHQVTQMGQEVILRCVPISNHLYFYWYRQILGQKVEFLVSFYNNEISEKSEIFDDQFSVERPDGSNFTLKIRSTKLEDSAMYFCASSKASGSGGTQYFGPGTRLLVL.

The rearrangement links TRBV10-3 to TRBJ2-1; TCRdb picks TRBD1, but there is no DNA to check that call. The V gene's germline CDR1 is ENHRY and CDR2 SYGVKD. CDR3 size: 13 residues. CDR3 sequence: CAISDGQGNEQFF.

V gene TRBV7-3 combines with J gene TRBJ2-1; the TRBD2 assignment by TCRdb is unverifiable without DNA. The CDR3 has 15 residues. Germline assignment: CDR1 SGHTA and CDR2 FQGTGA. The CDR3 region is CASSTTSGTYNEQFF.

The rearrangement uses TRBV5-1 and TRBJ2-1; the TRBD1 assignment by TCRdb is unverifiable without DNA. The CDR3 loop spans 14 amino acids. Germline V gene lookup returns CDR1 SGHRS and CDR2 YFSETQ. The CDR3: CASSLGGAQGKQFF. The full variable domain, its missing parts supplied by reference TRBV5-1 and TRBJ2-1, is KAGVTQTPRYLIKTRGQQVTLSCSPISGHRSVSWYQQTPGQGLQFLFEYFSETQRNKGNFPGRFSGRQFSNSRSEMNVSTLELGDSALYLCASSLGGAQGKQFFGPGTRLTVL.

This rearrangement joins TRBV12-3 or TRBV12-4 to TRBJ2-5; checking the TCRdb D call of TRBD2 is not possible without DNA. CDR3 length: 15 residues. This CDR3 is CASTLGTSGQETQYF.

CDR3 amino acids: CASSQTSLNEQFF. The V gene is TRBV4-3, the J gene TRBJ2-1; checking the TCRdb D call of TRBD2 is not possible without DNA. The CDR3 is 13 amino acids. The germline gives CDR1 LGHNA, CDR2 YSLEER.

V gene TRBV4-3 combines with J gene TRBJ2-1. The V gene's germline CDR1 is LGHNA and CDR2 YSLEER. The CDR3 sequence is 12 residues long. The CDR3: CASSQDPAEQFF.